The present T cell receptor beta chain was sequenced within a study of cytotoxic CD8 clonotypes in ibrutinib-treated CLL. Study results and limitations: Shared public clonotypes were rare, and on treatment they either got smaller or stayed the same. At baseline, clonality was higher than in age-matched healthy donors and correlated with CD8+ counts.

Germline V lookup: CDR1 KGHSH, CDR2 LQKENI. The CDR3 has 14 amino acids. V was clipped by 5 bases and J by 4 bases; unmatched bases: 3. Note on this clone: Its antigen remains unidentified.

Only in-frame clones appear in the TCRdb table, and some are missing; sequencing was by immunoSEQ multiplex PCR. The sample consists of approximately 130,000 clones, 84% of them appearing once. Sample: PBMCs, taken after 24 months of ibrutinib treatment. V gene TRBV18 combines with J gene TRBJ1-5, with 9 bases matching TRBD1. The clonotype was recovered from a human donor with chronic lymphocytic leukemia. CDR3 sequence: CASSGTGRNQPQHF. The DNA of the CDR3 is TGTGCCAGCTCAGGGACAGGGAGAAATCAGCCCCAGCATTTT.